This paragraph covers one T cell receptor beta chain sequence. The sample is drawn from a study of a mutant IDH1 vaccine in newly diagnosed glioma. Assay: immunoSEQ multiplex PCR; the TCRdb copy retains only in-frame clones and omits some. The sample has around 87,000 clones, 83% seen once. Between the trimmed V and J ends, which lost 4 bases and 5 bases, there was a span of 14 bases. Germline V gene lookup returns CDR1 LNHDA and CDR2 SQIVND (reference sequence). This CDR3 spans 15 amino acids. Time point defined: baseline, week 1 (first vaccination visit). As for treatment: pre-vaccination baseline after standard-of-care therapy. New WHO grade 3 or 4 IDH1-mutant, ATRX-lost astrocytomas were present in all donors.

This sequence joins TRBV19 and TRBJ1-4, with D unresolved. This sequence was found in a woman in her forties or fifties with glioma. Source: PBMCs, taken from a glioma patient treated with radiotherapy, temozolomide or both. The CDR3 protein is CASSTLRDSNEKLFF. The CDR3 DNA reads as TGTGCCAGTAGTACCCTACGAGACTCAAATGAAAAACTGTTTTTT.